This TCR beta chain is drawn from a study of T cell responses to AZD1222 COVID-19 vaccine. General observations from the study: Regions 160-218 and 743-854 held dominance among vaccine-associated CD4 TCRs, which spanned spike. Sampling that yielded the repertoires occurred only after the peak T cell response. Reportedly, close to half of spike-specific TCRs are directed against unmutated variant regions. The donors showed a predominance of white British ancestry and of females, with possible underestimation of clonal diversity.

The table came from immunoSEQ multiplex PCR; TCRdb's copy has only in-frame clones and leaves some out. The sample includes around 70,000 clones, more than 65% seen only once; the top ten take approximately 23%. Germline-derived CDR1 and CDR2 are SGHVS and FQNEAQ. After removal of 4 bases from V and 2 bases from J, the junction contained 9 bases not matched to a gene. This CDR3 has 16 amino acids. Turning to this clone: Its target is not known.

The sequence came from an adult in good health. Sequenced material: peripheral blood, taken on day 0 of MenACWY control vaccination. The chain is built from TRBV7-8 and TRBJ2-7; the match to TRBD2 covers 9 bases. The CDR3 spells CASSSRAAGGPYEQYF. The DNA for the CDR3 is TGTGCCAGCAGCTCCCGTGCCGCGGGAGGGCCCTACGAGCAGTACTTC. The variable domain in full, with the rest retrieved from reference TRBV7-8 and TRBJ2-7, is GAGVSQSPRYKVAKRGQDVALRCDPISGHVSLFWYQQALGQGPEFLTYFQNEAQLDKSGLPSDRFFAERPEGSVSTLKIQRTQQEDSAVYLCASSSRAAGGPYEQYFGPGTRLTVT.